Below are 11 T cell receptor beta chains sequenced from a single sample in a study of CD8+CD57+ T cells in acquired aplastic anemia. The sequenced patients had an expansion of CD8+CD57+ cells seen by flow cytometry. Both TCR beta VDJ combination and CDR3 sequence profiling were carried out. Genomic DNA was the template for this profiling. MiXCR, applied by TCRdb to the reads, yields one record per CDR3 protein. The data contain a few hundred thousand distinct CDR3 sequences, roughly 50% of them singletons. Material: sorted CD4+, CD8+, or CD8+CD57+ T cells (not recorded which) from PBMCs. These receptors all come from a human donor with aplastic anemia.

This sequence joins TRBV19 and TRBJ2-1, with 7 positions matching TRBD1. The ends lost 5 bases at V and 7 bases at J; junction bases unmatched: 11. The CDR3 spans 15 residues. Germline CDR1 and CDR2: LNHDA and SQIVND (reference sequence). This CDR3 is CASSVITGATNEQFF. The DNA for the CDR3 is TGTGCCAGTAGTGTCATAACAGGGGCAACTAATGAGCAGTTCTTC.

This clonotype was counted ten times or more. This chain links TRBV20-1 with TRBJ2-7, with 10 bases matching TRBD1. Unmatched junction bases numbered 13, after V lost 6 bases and J lost 5 bases. Per the germline V gene, CDR1 is DFQATT and CDR2 is SNEGSKA (reference sequence). This CDR3 region has 15 residues. CDR3 in amino acids: CSAPTGGSVFDEQYF. The DNA of the CDR3 is TGCAGTGCGCCGACAGGGGGCTCAGTGTTCGACGAGCAGTACTTC.

CDR3 sequence reads: CASSPSGRGQETQYF. CDR3 nucleotides: TGTGCCAGCAGTCCGTCCGGGCGGGGCCAAGAGACCCAGTACTTC. V is TRBV7-2 and J is TRBJ2-5; D might be TRBD2 (6 bases). V lost 6 bases and J 1 base, leaving 15 bases between the germline ends. Looked up from germline, CDR1 is SGHTA and CDR2 is FQGNSA. The CDR3 covers 15 residues.

This clonotype was observed a handful of times. CDR3 DNA: TGTGCCAGCAGTGAAGAAGTACCCCTCCACTTT. This encodes CASSEEVPLHF. The chain recombines TRBV2 with TRBJ1-6, with D hard to call. Germline loops: CDR1 SNHLY, CDR2 FYNNEI. V was trimmed by 1 base and J by 12 bases, leaving 4 bases between them. CDR3 length equals 11 residues.

V is TRBV15 and J is TRBJ2-5; D call uncertain. This CDR3 is 12 amino acids long. With 3 bases removed from V and 2 bases from J, the gap between germline ends came to 4 bases. The V gene's germline CDR1 is LNHNV and CDR2 YYDKDF (reference sequence). CDR3 nucleotide sequence: TGTGCCACCAGCAGCCGACAAGAGACCCAGTACTTC. This translates into CATSSRQETQYF.

This clonotype came up many times. This sequence joins TRBV7-9 and TRBJ2-7; 7 bases are shared with TRBD2. Germline V CDR1 and CDR2: SEHNR, FQNEAQ (reference sequence). The junction had 8 bases not matched to a gene; V was cut back by 8 bases and J by 4 bases. This CDR3 region has 13 residues. CDR3 bases: TGTGCCAGCGACGGGGGGATCCGGTACGAGCAGTACTTC. It is translated as CASDGGIRYEQYF.

This clonotype appeared many times. V gene TRBV6-6 combines with J gene TRBJ2-1; tentatively, D is TRBD1 (6 bases). This CDR3 is built from 13 residues. V was clipped by 6 bases and J by 8 bases, with 14 bases between them. Germline V lookup: CDR1 MNHNY, CDR2 SVGAGI (reference sequence). The CDR3 loop is CASSPEGVYEQFF. The CDR3 coding sequence is TGTGCCAGCAGCCCAGAGGGGGTTTATGAGCAGTTCTTC.

Concerning this clonotype itself: With a much larger clone just one base away, this may be a read error. The gene calls are TRBV19 and TRBJ1-2; D perhaps matches TRBD1 (5 bases). This CDR3 contains 15 residues. Germline V gene lookup returns CDR1 LNHDA and CDR2 SQIVND (reference sequence). Trimming shortened V by 4 bases and J by 1 base, and 13 bases separated the two germline ends. This CDR3 is CASSTDRDFNYGYTF. CDR3 in DNA: TGTGCCAGTAGTACGGACCGGGACTTTAACTATGGCTACACCTTC.

This clonotype has ten or more counts. The chain recombines TRBV6-5 with TRBJ1-2; D remains ambiguous. V shed 6 bases and J shed 2 bases, with 13 bases lying between them. Germline lookup yields CDR1 MNHEY and CDR2 SVGAGI. The CDR3 has 14 amino acids. The CDR3 loop reads CASSSFRSNYGYTF. The CDR3 DNA reads TGTGCCAGCAGCTCTTTTAGGTCAAACTATGGCTACACCTTC.

A remark on this clonotype: A much larger clone differs from this one at a single base, so this may be a read error. The CDR3 coding sequence is TGTGCCAGCAGACTATCAGGTGCTGGAAACACCATATATTTT. Amino acids: CASRLSGAGNTIYF. The chain has TRBV6-6 and TRBJ1-3; D remains unclear. The V and J ends lost 6 bases and 2 bases respectively, with 11 bases between them. CDR3 length: 14 residues. Germline V gene lookup returns CDR1 MNHNY and CDR2 SVGAGI (reference sequence).

This clonotype was detected many times. The V and J genes are TRBV4-1 and TRBJ1-4, with TRBD1 identical over 8 bases. The V gene end was trimmed by 2 bases and the J gene end by 7 bases; junction bases not matched to a gene: 6. Germline assignment: CDR1 MGHRA and CDR2 YSYEKL. This CDR3 has 15 amino acids. CDR3 DNA sequence: TGCGCCAGCAGCCAAACAGGGGGATCAGGTGAAAAACTGTTTTTT. Its protein is CASSQTGGSGEKLFF.